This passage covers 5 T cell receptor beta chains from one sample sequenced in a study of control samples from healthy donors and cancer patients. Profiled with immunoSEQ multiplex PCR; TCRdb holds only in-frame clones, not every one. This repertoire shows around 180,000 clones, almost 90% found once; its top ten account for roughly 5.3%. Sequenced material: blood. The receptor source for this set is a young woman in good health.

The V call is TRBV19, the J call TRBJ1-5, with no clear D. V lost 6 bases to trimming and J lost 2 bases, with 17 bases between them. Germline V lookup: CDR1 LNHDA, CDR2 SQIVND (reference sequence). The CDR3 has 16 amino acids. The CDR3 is CASSPGPTRGNQPQHF. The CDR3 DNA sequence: TGTGCCAGTAGCCCCGGGCCCACGCGGGGCAATCAGCCCCAGCATTTT.

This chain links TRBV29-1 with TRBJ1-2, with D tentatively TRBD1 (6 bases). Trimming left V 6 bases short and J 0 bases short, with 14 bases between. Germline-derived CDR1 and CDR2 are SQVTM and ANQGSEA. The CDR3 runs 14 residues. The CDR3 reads CSVPGQRANYGYTF. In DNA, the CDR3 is TGCAGCGTCCCAGGACAGCGAGCTAACTATGGCTACACCTTC.

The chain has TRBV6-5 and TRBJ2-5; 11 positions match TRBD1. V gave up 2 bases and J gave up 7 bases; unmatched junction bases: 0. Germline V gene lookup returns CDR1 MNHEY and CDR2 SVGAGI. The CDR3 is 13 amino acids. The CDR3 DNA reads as TGTGCCAGCAGTTACGGGACAGGGGGGACCCAGTACTTC. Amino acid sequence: CASSYGTGGTQYF.

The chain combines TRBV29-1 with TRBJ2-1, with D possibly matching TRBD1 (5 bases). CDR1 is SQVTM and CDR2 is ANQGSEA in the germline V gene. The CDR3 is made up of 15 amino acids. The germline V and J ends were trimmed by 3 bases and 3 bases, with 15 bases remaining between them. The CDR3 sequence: CSVDDGAGLYNEQFF. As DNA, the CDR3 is TGCAGCGTTGACGATGGGGCAGGCCTCTACAATGAGCAGTTCTTC.

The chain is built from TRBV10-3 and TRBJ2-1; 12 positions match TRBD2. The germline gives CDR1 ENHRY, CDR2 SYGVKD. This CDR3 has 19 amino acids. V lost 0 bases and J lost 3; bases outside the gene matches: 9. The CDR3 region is CAISESRLAGDAIYNEQFF. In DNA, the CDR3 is TGTGCCATCAGTGAGTCGAGACTAGCGGGAGATGCTATCTACAATGAGCAGTTCTTC.